The entry below describes one T cell receptor beta chain. Its antigen remains unknown. Only in-frame clones appear in the TCRdb table, and some are missing; sequencing was by immunoSEQ multiplex PCR. Of 75,000 to 100,000 clones listed, about nine tenths are singletons. Per the germline V gene, CDR1 is GTSNPN and CDR2 is SVGIG (reference sequence). The CDR3 has 15 amino acids. V was cut by 1 base and J by 5 bases, with 17 bases left in between. The source of the sample is a study of OX40 agonist ivuxolimab in advanced cancers. Study summary: Patients' therapy was ivuxolimab, an antibody that acts as an agonist of OX40 (CD134). Among those enrolled, mean age was about 63 years (range about 23 to 90) and about 79% were male.

General study points: Dosing at 0.1 to 3.0 mg/kg was accompanied by clonal expansion of CD4+ and CD8+ blood T cells by week 6. Averaged across samples, CD8+ T cells carried more expanded clones than CD4+ did.

This sequence was found in an adult with an advanced solid tumor such as melanoma, head and neck, liver or kidney cancer. This specimen was CD4+ or CD8+ T cells sorted from blood, taken in a trial of the OX40 agonist ivuxolimab. The V and J genes are TRBV30 and TRBJ2-5; D possibly corresponds to TRBD1 (6 bases). The DNA of the CDR3 is TGTGCCTGGAGTGGGGGAACAGGGCGAAGGGAGACCCAGTACTTC. As protein: CAWSGGTGRRETQYF. The full variable domain, completed using reference TRBV30 and TRBJ2-5, is SQTIHQWPATLVQPVGSPLSLECTVEGTSNPNLYWYRQAAGRGLQLLFYSVGIGQISSEVPQNLSASRPQDRQFILSSKKLLLSDSGFYLCAWSGGTGRRETQYFGPGTRLLVL.